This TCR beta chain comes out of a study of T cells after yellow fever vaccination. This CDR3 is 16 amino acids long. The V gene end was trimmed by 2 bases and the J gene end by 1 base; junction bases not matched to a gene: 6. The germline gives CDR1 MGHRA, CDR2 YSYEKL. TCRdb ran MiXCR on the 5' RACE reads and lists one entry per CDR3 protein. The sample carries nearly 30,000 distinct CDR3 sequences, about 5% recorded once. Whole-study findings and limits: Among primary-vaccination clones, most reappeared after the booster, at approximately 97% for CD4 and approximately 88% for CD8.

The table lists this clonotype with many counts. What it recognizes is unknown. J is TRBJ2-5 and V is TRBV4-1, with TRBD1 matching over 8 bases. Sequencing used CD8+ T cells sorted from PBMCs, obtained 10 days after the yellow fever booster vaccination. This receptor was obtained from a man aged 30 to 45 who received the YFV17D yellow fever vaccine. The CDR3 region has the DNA TGCGCCAGCAGCCAACGATACCAGGGGGCCCAAGAGACCCAGTACTTC. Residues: CASSQRYQGAQETQYF.